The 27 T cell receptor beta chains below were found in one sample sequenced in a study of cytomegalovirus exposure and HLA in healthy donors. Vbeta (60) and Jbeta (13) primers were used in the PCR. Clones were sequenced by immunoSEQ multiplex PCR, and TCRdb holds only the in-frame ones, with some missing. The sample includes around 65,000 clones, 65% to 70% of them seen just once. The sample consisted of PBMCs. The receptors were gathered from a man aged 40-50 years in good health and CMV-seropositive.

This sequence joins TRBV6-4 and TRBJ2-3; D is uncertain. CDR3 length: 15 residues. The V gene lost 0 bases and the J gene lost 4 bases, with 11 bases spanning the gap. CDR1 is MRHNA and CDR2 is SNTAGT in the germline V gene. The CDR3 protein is CASSDSWLESDTQYF. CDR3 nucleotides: TGTGCCAGCAGTGACTCGTGGCTAGAGTCAGATACGCAGTATTTT.

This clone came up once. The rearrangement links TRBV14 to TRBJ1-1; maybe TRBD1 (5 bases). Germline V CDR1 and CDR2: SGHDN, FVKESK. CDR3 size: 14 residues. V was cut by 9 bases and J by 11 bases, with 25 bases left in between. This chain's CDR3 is CARPDRRRPIGAFF. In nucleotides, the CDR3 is TGTGCCAGGCCTGACAGACGGCGGCCTATAGGGGCTTTCTTT.

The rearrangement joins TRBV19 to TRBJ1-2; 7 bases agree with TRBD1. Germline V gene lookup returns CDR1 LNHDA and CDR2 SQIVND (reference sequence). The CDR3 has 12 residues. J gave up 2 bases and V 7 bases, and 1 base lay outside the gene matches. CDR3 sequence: CASMDRNYGYTF. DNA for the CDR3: TGTGCCAGTATGGACAGGAACTATGGCTACACCTTC.

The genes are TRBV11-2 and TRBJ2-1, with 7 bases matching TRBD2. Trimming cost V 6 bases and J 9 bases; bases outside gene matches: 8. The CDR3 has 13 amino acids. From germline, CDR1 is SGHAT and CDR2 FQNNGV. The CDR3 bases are TGTGCCAGCAGTCAAACTAGCGAGGTTGAGCAGTTCTTC. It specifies CASSQTSEVEQFF.

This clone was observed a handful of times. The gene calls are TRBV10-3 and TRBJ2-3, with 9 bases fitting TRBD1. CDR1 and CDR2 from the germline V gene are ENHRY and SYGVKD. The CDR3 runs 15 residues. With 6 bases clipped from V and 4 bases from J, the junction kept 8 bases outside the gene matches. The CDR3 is CAISPTGGSPDTQYF. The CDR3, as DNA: TGTGCCATCAGCCCGACAGGGGGTAGCCCAGATACGCAGTATTTT.

This CDR3 reads CASSYYEQYF. The DNA of the CDR3 is TGTGCCAGCAGTTACTACGAGCAGTACTTC. V and J are TRBV13 and TRBJ2-7; no clear D. This CDR3 has 10 amino acids. Germline V gives CDR1 PRHDT, CDR2 FYEKMQ (reference sequence). The V and J ends lost 6 bases and 3 bases respectively, with 3 bases between them.

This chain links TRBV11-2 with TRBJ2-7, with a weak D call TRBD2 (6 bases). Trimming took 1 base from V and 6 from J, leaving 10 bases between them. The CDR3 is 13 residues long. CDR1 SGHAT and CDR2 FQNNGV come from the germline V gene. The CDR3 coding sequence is TGTGCCAGCAGCTTAGTAGGAGGGCTCGAGCAGTACTTC. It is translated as CASSLVGGLEQYF. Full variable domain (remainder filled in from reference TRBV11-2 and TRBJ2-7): EAGVAQSPRYKIIEKRQSVAFWCNPISGHATLYWYQQILGQGPKLLIQFQNNGVVDDSQLPKDRFSAERLKGVDSTLKIQPAKLEDSAVYLCASSLVGGLEQYFGPGTRLTVT.

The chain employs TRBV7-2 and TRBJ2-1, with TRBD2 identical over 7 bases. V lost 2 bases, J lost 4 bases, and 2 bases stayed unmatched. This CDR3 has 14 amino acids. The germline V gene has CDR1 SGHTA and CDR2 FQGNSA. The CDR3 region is CASSLTSVYNEQFF. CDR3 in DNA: TGTGCCAGCAGCTTAACTAGCGTATACAATGAGCAGTTCTTC. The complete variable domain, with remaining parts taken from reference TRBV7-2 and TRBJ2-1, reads GAGVSQSPSNKVTEKGKDVELRCDPISGHTALYWYRQSLGQGLEFLIYFQGNSAPDKSGLPSDRFSAERTGGSVSTLTIQRTQQEDSAVYLCASSLTSVYNEQFFGPGTRLTVL.

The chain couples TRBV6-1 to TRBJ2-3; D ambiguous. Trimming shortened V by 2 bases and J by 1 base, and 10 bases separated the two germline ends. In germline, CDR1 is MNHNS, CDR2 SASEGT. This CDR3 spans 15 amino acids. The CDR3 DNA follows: TGTGCCAGCAGTGAAAGAGAGTCGGGCACAGATACGCAGTATTTT. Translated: CASSERESGTDTQYF.

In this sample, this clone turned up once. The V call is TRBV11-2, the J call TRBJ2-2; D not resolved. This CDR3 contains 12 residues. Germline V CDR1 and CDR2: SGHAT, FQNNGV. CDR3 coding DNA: TGTGTCGCGACAATGGGCACCGGGGAGCTGTTTTTT. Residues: CVATMGTGELFF.

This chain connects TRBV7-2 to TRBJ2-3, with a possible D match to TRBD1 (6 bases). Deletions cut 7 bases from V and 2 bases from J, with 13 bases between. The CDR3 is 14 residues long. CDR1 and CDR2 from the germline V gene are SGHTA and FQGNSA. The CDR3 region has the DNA TGTGCCAGCACCCCAGGGGAGTCCACAGATACGCAGTATTTT. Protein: CASTPGESTDTQYF.

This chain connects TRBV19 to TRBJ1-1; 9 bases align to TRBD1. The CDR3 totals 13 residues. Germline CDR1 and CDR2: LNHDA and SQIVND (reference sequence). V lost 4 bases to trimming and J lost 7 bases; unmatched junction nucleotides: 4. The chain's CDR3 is CASSTTGGNEAFF. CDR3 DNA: TGTGCCAGTAGTACAACAGGGGGCAATGAAGCTTTCTTT.

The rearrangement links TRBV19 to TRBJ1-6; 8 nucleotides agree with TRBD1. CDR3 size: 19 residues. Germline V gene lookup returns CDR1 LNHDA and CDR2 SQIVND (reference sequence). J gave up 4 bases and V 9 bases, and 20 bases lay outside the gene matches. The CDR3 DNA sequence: TGTGCCAGGTTCTGGCGGGGACAGGCAACGAAAACTTATAATTCACCCCTCCACTTT. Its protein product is CARFWRGQATKTYNSPLHF.

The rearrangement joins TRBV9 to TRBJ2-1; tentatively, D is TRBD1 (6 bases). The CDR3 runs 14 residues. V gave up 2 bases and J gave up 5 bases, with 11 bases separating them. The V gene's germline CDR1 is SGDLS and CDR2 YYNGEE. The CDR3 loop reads CASSVGAGHNEQFF. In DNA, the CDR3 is TGTGCCAGCAGCGTGGGGGCAGGGCACAATGAGCAGTTCTTC.

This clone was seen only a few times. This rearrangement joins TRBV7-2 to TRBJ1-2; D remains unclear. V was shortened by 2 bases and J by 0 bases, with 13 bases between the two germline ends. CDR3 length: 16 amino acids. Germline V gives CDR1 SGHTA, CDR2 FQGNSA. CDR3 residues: CASSLTSYQANYGYTF. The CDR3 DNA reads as TGTGCCAGCAGCTTAACCTCTTACCAGGCTAACTATGGCTACACCTTC. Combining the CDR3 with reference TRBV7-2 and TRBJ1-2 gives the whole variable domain GAGVSQSPSNKVTEKGKDVELRCDPISGHTALYWYRQSLGQGLEFLIYFQGNSAPDKSGLPSDRFSAERTGGSVSTLTIQRTQQEDSAVYLCASSLTSYQANYGYTFGSGTRLTVV.

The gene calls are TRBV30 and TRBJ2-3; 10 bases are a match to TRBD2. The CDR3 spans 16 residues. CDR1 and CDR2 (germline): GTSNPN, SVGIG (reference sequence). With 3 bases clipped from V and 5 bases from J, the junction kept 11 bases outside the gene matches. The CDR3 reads CAWSLGGLATRDTQYF. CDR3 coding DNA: TGTGCCTGGAGCCTAGGGGGACTAGCGACCCGAGATACGCAGTATTTT. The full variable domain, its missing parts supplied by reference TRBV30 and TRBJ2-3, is SQTIHQWPATLVQPVGSPLSLECTVEGTSNPNLYWYRQAAGRGLQLLFYSVGIGQISSEVPQNLSASRPQDRQFILSSKKLLLSDSGFYLCAWSLGGLATRDTQYFGPGTRLTVL.

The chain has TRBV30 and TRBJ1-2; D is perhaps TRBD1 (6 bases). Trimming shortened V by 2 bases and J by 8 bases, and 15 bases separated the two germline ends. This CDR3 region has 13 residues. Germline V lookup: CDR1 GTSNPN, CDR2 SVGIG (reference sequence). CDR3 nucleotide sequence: TGTGCCTGGAGTAAACAGGGCCTGACGGGCTACACCTTC. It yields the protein CAWSKQGLTGYTF.

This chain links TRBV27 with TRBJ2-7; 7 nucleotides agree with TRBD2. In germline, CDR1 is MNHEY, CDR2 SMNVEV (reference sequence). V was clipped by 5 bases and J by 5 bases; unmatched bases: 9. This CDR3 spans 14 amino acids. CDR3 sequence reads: CASSDKGGINEQYF. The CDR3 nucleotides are TGTGCCAGCAGTGACAAGGGAGGGATCAACGAGCAGTACTTC.

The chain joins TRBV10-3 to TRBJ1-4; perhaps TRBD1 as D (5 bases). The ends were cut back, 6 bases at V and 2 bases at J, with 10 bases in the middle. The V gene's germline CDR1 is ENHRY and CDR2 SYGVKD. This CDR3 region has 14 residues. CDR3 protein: CAIRREGTNEKLFF. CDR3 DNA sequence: TGTGCCATCAGGAGGGAGGGGACTAATGAAAAACTGTTTTTT.

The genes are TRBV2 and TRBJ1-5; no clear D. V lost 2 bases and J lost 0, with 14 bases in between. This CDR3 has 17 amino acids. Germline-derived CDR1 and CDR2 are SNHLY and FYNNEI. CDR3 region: CASSESVPADSNQPQHF. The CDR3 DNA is TGTGCCAGCAGTGAATCAGTCCCCGCAGATAGCAATCAGCCCCAGCATTTT.

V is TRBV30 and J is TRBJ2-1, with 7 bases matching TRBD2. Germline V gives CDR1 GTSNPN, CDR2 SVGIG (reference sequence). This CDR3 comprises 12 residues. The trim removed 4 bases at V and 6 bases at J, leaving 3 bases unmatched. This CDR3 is CAWKGLPNEQFF. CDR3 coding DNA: TGTGCCTGGAAGGGACTACCCAATGAGCAGTTCTTC. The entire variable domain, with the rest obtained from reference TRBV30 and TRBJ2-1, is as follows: SQTIHQWPATLVQPVGSPLSLECTVEGTSNPNLYWYRQAAGRGLQLLFYSVGIGQISSEVPQNLSASRPQDRQFILSSKKLLLSDSGFYLCAWKGLPNEQFFGPGTRLTVL.

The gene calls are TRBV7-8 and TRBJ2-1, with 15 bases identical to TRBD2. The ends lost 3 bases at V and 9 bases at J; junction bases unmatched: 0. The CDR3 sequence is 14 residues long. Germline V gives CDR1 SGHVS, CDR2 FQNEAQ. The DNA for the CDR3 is TGTGCCAGCAGCTTGGGACTAGCGGGAGGTGAGCAGTTCTTC. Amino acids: CASSLGLAGGEQFF.

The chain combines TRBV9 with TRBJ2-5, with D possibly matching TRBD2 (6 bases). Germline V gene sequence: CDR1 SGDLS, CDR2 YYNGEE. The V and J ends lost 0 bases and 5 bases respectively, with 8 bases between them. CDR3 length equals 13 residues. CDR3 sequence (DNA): TGTGCCAGCAGCGTAGCCGGGAGTGAGACCCAGTACTTC. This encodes CASSVAGSETQYF.

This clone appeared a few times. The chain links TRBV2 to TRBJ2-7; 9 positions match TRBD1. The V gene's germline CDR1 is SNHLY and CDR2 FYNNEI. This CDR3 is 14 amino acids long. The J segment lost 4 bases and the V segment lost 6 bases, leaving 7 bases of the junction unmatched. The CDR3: CASRYDRGSYEQYF. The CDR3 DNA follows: TGTGCCAGCAGATACGACAGGGGGAGTTACGAGCAGTACTTC.

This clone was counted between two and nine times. The CDR3 coding sequence is TGTGCCAGCAGCCCTGATGGCCAATATAATTCACCCCTCCACTTT. Amino acid sequence: CASSPDGQYNSPLHF. The chain is built from TRBV5-4 and TRBJ1-6; D ambiguous. The CDR3 has 15 amino acids. Germline V lookup: CDR1 SGHNT, CDR2 YYREEE (reference sequence). Deletions cut 4 bases from V and 4 bases from J, with 12 bases between.

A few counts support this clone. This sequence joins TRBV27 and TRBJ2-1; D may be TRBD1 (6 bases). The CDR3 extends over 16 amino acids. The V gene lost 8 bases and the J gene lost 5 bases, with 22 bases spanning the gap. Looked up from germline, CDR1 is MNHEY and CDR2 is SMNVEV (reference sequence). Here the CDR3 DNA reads TGTGCCAGCGCTCGATTCGGACAGCCGAACAACAATGAGCAGTTCTTC. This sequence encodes CASARFGQPNNNEQFF.

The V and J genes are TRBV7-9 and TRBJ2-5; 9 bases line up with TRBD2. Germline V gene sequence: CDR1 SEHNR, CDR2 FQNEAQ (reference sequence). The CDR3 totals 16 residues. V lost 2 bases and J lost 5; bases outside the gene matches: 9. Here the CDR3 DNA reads TGTGCCAGCAGCTTATTTCCTAGCGGGATCGTTGAGACCCAGTACTTC. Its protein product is CASSLFPSGIVETQYF.